The 10 T cell receptor beta chains given below trace back to one sample, sequenced in a study of blood T cell repertoires in COVID-19. Clones were read by immunoSEQ multiplex PCR, and TCRdb kept only the in-frame ones, dropping some. This table holds 100,000 to 150,000 clones, roughly 80% found once. Sequences were obtained from peripheral blood. Source of these receptors: a woman between 50 and 59 years old with acute or convalescent COVID-19.

The CDR3, as DNA: TGTGCCAGCAGTTTGGGCCTGGCTAGCGGGGGGGCCGGTAATACGCAGTATTTT. Translated: CASSLGLASGGAGNTQYF. The chain recombines TRBV13 with TRBJ2-3, with 12 bases that match TRBD2. The CDR3 is made up of 18 amino acids. CDR1 and CDR2 from the germline V gene are PRHDT and FYEKMQ (reference sequence). Losses at the gene ends were 6 bases for V and 7 bases for J; bases not matched to a gene: 17.

The chain has TRBV2 and TRBJ1-5; 9 bases line up with TRBD1. The CDR3 loop spans 15 amino acids. The trim removed 5 bases at V and 5 bases at J, leaving 7 bases unmatched. Per germline, CDR1 SNHLY and CDR2 FYNNEI. The CDR3 reads CASSYRDRAYQPQHF. The CDR3 DNA reads as TGTGCCAGCAGTTACCGGGACAGGGCTTATCAGCCCCAGCATTTT.

The rearrangement joins TRBV3-1 (or the pseudogene TRBV3-2) to TRBJ1-1; 7 bases fit TRBD1. The trim removed 2 bases at V and 8 bases at J, leaving 17 bases unmatched. Per germline, CDR1 LGHDT and CDR2 YNNKEL (reference sequence). The CDR3 has 17 amino acids. CDR3 sequence (DNA): TGTGCCAGCAGCCAATCGTCGGGAGGGGGCTGGGGAGTGGAAGCTTTCTTT. Amino acids: CASSQSSGGGWGVEAFF.

V usage is TRBV2 and J usage is TRBJ2-7; TRBD1 might be the D (5 bases). Germline V CDR1 and CDR2: SNHLY, FYNNEI. V was clipped by 6 bases and J by 6 bases, with 9 bases between them. The CDR3 length is 11 residues. CDR3 in DNA: TGTGCCAGCAGCAGGGTCTCCGAGCAGTACTTC. This gives the protein CASSRVSEQYF.

CDR3 in DNA: TGTGCCAGCAGCCTACAGGGTTCGGGACGCGATGAGCAGTTCTTC. This encodes CASSLQGSGRDEQFF. The chain is built from TRBV6-5 and TRBJ2-1; D is perhaps TRBD1 (6 bases). V lost 6 bases, J lost 8 bases, and 20 bases lay in between. The CDR3 has 15 residues. Germline CDR1 reads MNHEY; CDR2 reads SVGAGI.

The chain combines TRBV19 with TRBJ1-4; D ambiguous. The CDR3 is made up of 15 amino acids. Germline V CDR1 and CDR2: LNHDA, SQIVND (reference sequence). V gave up 1 base and J gave up 5 bases, with 11 bases separating them. The CDR3 loop is CASSIARNGNEKLFF. The CDR3 nucleotides read TGTGCCAGTAGTATAGCCCGCAACGGGAATGAAAAACTGTTTTTT.

This sequence joins TRBV29-1 and TRBJ1-1, with TRBD1 matching over 7 bases. This CDR3 contains 15 residues. Germline CDR1 SQVTM, CDR2 ANQGSEA. V shed 7 bases and J 3 bases; nucleotides not matched to a gene: 14. The CDR3 loop is CSAETGLGLYTEAFF. In DNA, the CDR3 is TGCAGCGCTGAGACAGGGTTGGGCTTGTACACTGAAGCTTTCTTT.

Concerning this clone itself: The identical CDR3 is also encoded by other nucleotide sequences in the sample. V usage is TRBV19 and J usage is TRBJ1-5; possibly TRBD1 for D (5 bases). The CDR3 is 14 amino acids. The germline gives CDR1 LNHDA, CDR2 SQIVND (reference sequence). V gave up 3 bases and J gave up 5 bases, with 11 bases separating them. This CDR3 is CASSIRGGYQPQHF. The CDR3 DNA reads TGTGCCAGTAGTATTCGGGGGGGTTATCAGCCCCAGCATTTT.

The rearrangement uses TRBV30 and TRBJ2-1; D possibly corresponds to TRBD2 (5 bases). V lost 2 bases and J 0 bases, leaving 11 bases between the germline ends. Germline V lookup: CDR1 GTSNPN, CDR2 SVGIG (reference sequence). The CDR3 sequence is 15 residues long. DNA for the CDR3: TGTGCCTGGAGTAGCGGTAAGAGCTCCTACAATGAGCAGTTCTTC. As protein: CAWSSGKSSYNEQFF.

A few counts support this clone. The CDR3, as DNA: TGTGCCAGCTGTCGAGGGATATATCAGCCCCAGCATTTT. Translating it yields CASCRGIYQPQHF. The J gene is TRBJ1-5, the V gene TRBV6-5, with no clear D. Germline loops: CDR1 MNHEY, CDR2 SVGAGI. The germline V and J ends were trimmed by 8 bases and 5 bases, with 13 bases remaining between them. The CDR3 has 13 amino acids.